The sequence of this TCR beta chain was determined in a study of blood T cell repertoires in COVID-19. Across the whole study: COVID-19 samples from acute and convalescent phases originated in the United States, Italy and Spain. PBMCs, B-cell-depleted T cells, or T cells were the source of the cDNA or gDNA that made up the material.

Per the study methods: The authors estimated nucleated cell counts from reference gene primer amplification. Only in-frame clones appear in the TCRdb table, and some are missing; sequencing was by immunoSEQ multiplex PCR. The DNA was the basis for D and trimming; V, J and clone size are from that table. The sample shows 200,000 to 300,000 clones, around four fifths of them seen only once. Germline V CDR1 and CDR2: SGHVS, FQNEAQ. The junction had 8 bases not matched to a gene; V was cut back by 5 bases and J by 4 bases. The CDR3 is made up of 14 amino acids. The rearrangement joins TRBV7-8 to TRBJ2-7; 7 bases are shared with TRBD1. The clonotype comes from a man in his fifties or sixties with acute or convalescent COVID-19. Sequencing was carried out using peripheral blood. The CDR3 reads CASSPGDRPYEQYF. CDR3 DNA: TGTGCCAGCAGCCCAGGGGACAGACCGTACGAGCAGTACTTC.